The T cell receptor beta chain described here comes from a study of beta chain features in type 1 diabetes. General study points: Type 1 diabetes patients showed a moderate but significant shortening of TCRB CDR3s in all four CD4+ subsets.

In this sample, this clone turned up a few times. The antigen is undetermined. Of the isolated RNA, all was reverse transcribed, and so the sequenced material was expressed TCRB transcripts. Data came from immunoSEQ multiplex PCR; TCRdb stores just in-frame clones and leaves some out. The table shows fewer than 400,000 clones, with 7% to 10% occurring only once. The V end was cut by 5 bases, the J end by 12 bases, with 17 bases between. The CDR3 runs to 13 residues. Germline CDR1 and CDR2: SGHTA and FQGNSA. The TCR originated in a man aged 25 to 40 with type 1 diabetes. The V gene is TRBV7-2, the J gene TRBJ2-1; D possibly corresponds to TRBD1 (7 bases). The sequencing sample was made of central memory CD4+ T cells from blood. CDR3 coding DNA: TGTGCCAGCAGCCCTCAGTCAGGGGGAGGGCAGTTCTTC. Translating gives CASSPQSGGGQFF. Variable domain in full (rest from reference TRBV7-2 and TRBJ2-1): GAGVSQSPSNKVTEKGKDVELRCDPISGHTALYWYRQSLGQGLEFLIYFQGNSAPDKSGLPSDRFSAERTGGSVSTLTIQRTQQEDSAVYLCASSPQSGGGQFFGPGTRLTVL.